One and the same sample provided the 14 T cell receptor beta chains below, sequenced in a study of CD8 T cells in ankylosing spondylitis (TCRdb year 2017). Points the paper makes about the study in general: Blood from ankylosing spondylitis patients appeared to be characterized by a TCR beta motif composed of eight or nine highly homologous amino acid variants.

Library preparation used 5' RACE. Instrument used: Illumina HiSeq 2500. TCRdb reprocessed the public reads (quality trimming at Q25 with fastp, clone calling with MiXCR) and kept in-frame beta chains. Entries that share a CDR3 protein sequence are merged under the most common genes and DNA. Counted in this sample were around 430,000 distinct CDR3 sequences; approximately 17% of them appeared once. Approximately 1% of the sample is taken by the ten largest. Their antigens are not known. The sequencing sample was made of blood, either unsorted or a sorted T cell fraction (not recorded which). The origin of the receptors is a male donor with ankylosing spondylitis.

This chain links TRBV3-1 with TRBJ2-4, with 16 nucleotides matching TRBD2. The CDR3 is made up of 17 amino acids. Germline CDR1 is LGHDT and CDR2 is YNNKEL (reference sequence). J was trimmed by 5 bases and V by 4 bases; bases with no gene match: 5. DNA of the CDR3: TGTGCCAGCAGCCCGGGACTAGCGGGGGGGTCCCAAAACATTCAGTACTTC. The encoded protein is CASSPGLAGGSQNIQYF.

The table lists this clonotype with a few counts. The CDR3 bases are TGTGCCAGCAGCCTGCGGGACAGGCTTAACTATGGCTACACCTTC. Translating gives CASSLRDRLNYGYTF. The chain employs TRBV14 and TRBJ1-2, with TRBD1 identical over 8 bases. After removal of 4 bases from V and 1 base from J, the junction contained 5 bases not matched to a gene. Germline CDR1 reads SGHDN; CDR2 reads FVKESK. The CDR3 is 15 residues long.

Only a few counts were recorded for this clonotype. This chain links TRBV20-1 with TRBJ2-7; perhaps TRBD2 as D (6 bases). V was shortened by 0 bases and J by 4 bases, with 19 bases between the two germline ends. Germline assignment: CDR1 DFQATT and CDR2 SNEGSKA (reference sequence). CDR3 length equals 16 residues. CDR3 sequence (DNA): TGCAGTGCTAGAGATCCCGGGAGAGGGGTTTTTTACGAGCAGTACTTC. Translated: CSARDPGRGVFYEQYF.

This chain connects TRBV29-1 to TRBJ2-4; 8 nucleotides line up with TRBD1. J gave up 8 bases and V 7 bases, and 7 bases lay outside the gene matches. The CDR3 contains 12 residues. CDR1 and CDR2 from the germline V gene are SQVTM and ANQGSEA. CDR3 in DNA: TGCAGCGCTTACCAGGGGGCAGACATTCAGTACTTC. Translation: CSAYQGADIQYF.

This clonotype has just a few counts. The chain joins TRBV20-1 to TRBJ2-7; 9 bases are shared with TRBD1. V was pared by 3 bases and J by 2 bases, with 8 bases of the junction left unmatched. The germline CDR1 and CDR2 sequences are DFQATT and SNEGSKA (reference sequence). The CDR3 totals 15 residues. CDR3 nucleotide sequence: TGCAGTGCTAGGGCTCCTCGGGACAGGGCCTACGAGCAGTACTTC. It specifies CSARAPRDRAYEQYF.

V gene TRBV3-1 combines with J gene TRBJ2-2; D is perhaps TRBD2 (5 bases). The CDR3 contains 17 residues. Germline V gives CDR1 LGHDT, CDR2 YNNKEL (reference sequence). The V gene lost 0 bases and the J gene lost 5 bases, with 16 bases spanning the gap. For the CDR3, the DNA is TGTGCCAGCAGCCAAGATCTGGTGCGGGCGACAACCGGGGAGCTGTTTTTT. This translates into CASSQDLVRATTGELFF.

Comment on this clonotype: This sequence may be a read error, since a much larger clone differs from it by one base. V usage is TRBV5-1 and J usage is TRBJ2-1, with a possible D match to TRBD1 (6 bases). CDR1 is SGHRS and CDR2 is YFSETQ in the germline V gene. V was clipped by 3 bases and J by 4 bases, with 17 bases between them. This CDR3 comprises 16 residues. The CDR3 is CASSSDHVQGYNEQFF. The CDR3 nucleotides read TGCGCCAGCAGCTCCGACCATGTACAGGGTTACAATGAGCAGTTCTTC. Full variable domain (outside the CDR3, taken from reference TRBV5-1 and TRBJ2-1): KAGVTQTPRYLIKTRGQQVTLSCSPISGHRSVSWYQQTPGQGLQFLFEYFSETQRNKGNFPGRFSGRQFSNSRSEMNVSTLELGDSALYLCASSSDHVQGYNEQFFGPGTRLTVL.

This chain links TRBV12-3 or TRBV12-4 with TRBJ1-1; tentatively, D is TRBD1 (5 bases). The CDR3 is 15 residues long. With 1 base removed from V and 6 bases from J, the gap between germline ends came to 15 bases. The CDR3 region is CASSLGGGFRPEAFF. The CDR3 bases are TGTGCCAGCAGTTTAGGGGGCGGGTTCCGACCTGAAGCTTTCTTT.

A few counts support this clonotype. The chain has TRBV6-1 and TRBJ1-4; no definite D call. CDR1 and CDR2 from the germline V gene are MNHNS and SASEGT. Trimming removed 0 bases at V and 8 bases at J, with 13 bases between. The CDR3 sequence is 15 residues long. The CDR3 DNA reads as TGTGCCAGCAGTGAAGCCCGGCCGGGCGGGGAAAAACTGTTTTTT. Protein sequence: CASSEARPGGEKLFF.

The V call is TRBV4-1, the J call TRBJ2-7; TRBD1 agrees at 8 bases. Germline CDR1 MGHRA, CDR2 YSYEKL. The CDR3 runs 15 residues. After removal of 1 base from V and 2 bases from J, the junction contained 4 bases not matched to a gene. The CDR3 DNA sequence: TGCGCCAGCAGCCAAGCTCAGGGGGCCCCCTACGAGCAGTACTTC. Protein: CASSQAQGAPYEQYF.

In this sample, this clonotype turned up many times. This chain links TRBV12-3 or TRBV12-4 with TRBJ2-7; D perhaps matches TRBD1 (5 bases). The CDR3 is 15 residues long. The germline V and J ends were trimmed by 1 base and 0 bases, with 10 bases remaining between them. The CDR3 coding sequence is TGTGCCAGCAGTTTAGGATGGGGCAACTCCTACGAGCAGTACTTC. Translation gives CASSLGWGNSYEQYF.

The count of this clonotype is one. The CDR3 coding sequence is TGTGCCAGCAGTTTGGGGACAGGGCGGATGAACACTGAAGCTTTCTTT. This translates into CASSLGTGRMNTEAFF. The V call is TRBV12-3 or TRBV12-4, the J call TRBJ1-1; 9 bases agree with TRBD1. The CDR3 runs 16 residues. V trimming: 3 bases; J trimming: 0 bases; junction bases outside the gene matches: 5.

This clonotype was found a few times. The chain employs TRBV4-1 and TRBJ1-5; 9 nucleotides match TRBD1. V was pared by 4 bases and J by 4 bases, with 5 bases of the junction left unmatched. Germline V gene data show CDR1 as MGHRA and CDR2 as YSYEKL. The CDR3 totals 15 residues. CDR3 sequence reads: CASSLGQGNNQPQHF. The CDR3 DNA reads TGCGCCAGCAGCCTCGGACAGGGGAATAATCAGCCCCAGCATTTT.

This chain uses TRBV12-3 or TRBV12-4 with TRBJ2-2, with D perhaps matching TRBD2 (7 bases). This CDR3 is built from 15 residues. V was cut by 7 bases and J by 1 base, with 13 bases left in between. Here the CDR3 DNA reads TGTGCCAGCACTTCGGGGGGCCGGAACACCGGGGAGCTGTTTTTT. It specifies CASTSGGRNTGELFF.